The 2 T cell receptor beta chains reported below all come from one sample, sequenced in a study of cytomegalovirus exposure and HLA in healthy donors. Clones were read by immunoSEQ multiplex PCR, and TCRdb kept only the in-frame ones, dropping some. This sample has tens of thousands of clones, with about 94% found just once. Material for sequencing was PBMCs. All receptors derive from a man aged 18 to 29 in good health and CMV-seropositive.

This sequence joins TRBV15 and TRBJ2-7; 7 nucleotides match TRBD1. The V gene end was trimmed by 1 base and the J gene end by 5 bases; junction bases not matched to a gene: 8. The CDR3 runs to 15 residues. CDR1 is LNHNV, CDR2 YYDKDF, per germline (reference sequence). For the CDR3, the DNA is TGTGCCACCAGCAGAGGAGAGGGACAGAGCAACGAGCAGTACTTC. Translated, it gives CATSRGEGQSNEQYF.

This chain connects TRBV7-6 to TRBJ2-3; 10 bases are shared with TRBD1. Unmatched junction bases numbered 0, after V lost 3 bases and J lost 3 bases. CDR1 is SGHVS and CDR2 is FNYEAQ in the germline V gene. This CDR3 spans 14 amino acids. CDR3 in amino acids: CASSLGQGTDTQYF. The CDR3 DNA is TGTGCCAGCAGCTTGGGACAGGGGACAGATACGCAGTATTTT.